This T cell receptor (beta chain) is drawn from a study of T-cell memory formation after mild COVID-19. General study results and limits: Certain responding clones were present in pre-infection memory, suggesting participation of cross-reactive memory.

CDR1 is KGHDR, CDR2 SFDVKD, per germline. This CDR3 has 14 amino acids. Trimming pared 4 bases from V and 3 bases from J, leaving 12 bases between. A single record per CDR3 protein comes from TCRdb applying MiXCR to the 5' RACE reads. This table holds about 470,000 distinct CDR3 sequences, approximately 23% found once. This clonotype was recorded once. The antigen is undetermined. The clonotype originates from an adult woman who had mild COVID-19 (a few samples of this study predate the infection). Cell type and time point are not known. This chain connects TRBV24-1 to TRBJ2-7; D gene unclear. Sequencing was carried out using PBMCs or a T cell subset sorted from them (not recorded which). The chain's CDR3 is CATSDSRTNYEQYF. CDR3 nucleotides: TGTGCCACCAGTGACTCCCGGACGAACTACGAGCAGTACTTC.